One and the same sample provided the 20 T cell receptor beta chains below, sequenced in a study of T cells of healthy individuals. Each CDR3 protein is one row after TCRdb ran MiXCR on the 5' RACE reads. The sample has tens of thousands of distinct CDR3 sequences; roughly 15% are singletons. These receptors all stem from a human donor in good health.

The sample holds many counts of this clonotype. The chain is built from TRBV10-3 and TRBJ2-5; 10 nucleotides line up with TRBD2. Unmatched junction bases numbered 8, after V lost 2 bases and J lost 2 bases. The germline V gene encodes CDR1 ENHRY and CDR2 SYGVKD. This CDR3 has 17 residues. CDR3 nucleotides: TGTGCCATCAGTGAGACATGGACTAGCGGCCAACAAGAGACCCAGTACTTC. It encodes CAISETWTSGQQETQYF.

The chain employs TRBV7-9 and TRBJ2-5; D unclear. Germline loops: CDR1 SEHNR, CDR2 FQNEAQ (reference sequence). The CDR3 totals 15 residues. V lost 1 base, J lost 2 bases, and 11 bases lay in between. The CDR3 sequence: CASSLGPTIQETQYF. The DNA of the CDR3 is TGTGCCAGCAGCTTAGGCCCCACGATTCAAGAGACCCAGTACTTC.

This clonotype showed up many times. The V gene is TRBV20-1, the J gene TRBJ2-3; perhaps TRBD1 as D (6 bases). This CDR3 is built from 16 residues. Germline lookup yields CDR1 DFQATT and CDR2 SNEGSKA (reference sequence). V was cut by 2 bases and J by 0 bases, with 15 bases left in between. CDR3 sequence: CSARTGYRASTDTQYF. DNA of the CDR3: TGCAGTGCTAGAACAGGGTATAGGGCTAGCACAGATACGCAGTATTTT.

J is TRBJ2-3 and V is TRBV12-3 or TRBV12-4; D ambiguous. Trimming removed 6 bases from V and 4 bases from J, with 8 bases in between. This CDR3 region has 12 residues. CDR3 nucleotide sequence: TGTGCCAGCAGCCCGATGCCAGATACGCAGTATTTT. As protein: CASSPMPDTQYF.

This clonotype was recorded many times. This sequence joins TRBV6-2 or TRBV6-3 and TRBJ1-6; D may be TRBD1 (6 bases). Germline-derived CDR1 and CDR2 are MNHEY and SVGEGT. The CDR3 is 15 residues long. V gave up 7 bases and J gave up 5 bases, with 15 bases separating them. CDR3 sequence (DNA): TGTGCCAGCACTTCGCAGGGGTACCATAATTCACCCCTCCACTTT. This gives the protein CASTSQGYHNSPLHF.

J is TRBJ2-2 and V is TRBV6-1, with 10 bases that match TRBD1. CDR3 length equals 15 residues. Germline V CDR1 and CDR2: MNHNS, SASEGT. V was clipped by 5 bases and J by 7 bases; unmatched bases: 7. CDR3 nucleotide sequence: TGTGCCAGCAGTCAACGGACAGGGGGAAACGGGGAGCTGTTTTTT. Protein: CASSQRTGGNGELFF.

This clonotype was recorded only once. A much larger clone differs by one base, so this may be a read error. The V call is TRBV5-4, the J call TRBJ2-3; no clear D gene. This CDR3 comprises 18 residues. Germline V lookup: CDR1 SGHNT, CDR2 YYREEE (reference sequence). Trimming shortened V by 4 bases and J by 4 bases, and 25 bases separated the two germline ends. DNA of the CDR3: TGTGCCAGCAGCCCGGGCTACGGCAGTGTTACTGGGGCAGATACGCAGTATTTT. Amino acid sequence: CASSPGYGSVTGADTQYF.

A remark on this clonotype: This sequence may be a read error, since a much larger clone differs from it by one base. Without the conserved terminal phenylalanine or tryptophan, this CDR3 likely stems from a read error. The CDR3 spells CASSTAFRADEQYL. The CDR3 bases are TGTGCCAGCAGCACGGCATTCAGGGCCGACGAGCAGTACTTA. The V gene is TRBV5-6, the J gene TRBJ2-7; the D gene is possibly TRBD1 (5 bases). V was pared by 4 bases and J by 5 bases, with 16 bases between. The germline V gene has CDR1 SGHDT and CDR2 YYEEEE. The CDR3 is 14 amino acids.

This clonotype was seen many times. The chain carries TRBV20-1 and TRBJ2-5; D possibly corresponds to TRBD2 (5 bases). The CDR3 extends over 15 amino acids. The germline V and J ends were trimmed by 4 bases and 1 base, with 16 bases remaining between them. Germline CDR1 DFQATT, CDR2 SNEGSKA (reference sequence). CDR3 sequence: CSAIILGELQETQYF. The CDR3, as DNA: TGCAGTGCTATTATTCTCGGGGAACTCCAAGAGACCCAGTACTTC.

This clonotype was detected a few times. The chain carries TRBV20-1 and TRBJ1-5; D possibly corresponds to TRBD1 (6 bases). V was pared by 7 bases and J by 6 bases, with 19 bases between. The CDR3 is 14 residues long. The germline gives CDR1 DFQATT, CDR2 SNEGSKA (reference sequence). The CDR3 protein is CSVLPGEDGQPQHF. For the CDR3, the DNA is TGCAGTGTACTTCCAGGGGAGGACGGTCAGCCCCAGCATTTT.

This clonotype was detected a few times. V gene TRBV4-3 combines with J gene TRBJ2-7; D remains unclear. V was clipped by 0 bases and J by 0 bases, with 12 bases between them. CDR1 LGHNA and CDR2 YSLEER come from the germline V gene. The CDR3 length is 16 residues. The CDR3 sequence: CASSQDWHPVSYEQYF. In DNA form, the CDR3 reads TGCGCCAGCAGCCAAGATTGGCACCCAGTCTCCTACGAGCAGTACTTC.

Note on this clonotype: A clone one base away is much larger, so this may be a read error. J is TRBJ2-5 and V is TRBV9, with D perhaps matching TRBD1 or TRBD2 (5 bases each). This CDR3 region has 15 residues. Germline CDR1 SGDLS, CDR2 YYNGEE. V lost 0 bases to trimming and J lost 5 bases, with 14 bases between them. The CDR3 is CASSVVSGTGETQYF. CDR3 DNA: TGTGCCAGCAGCGTAGTGTCGGGAACAGGCGAGACCCAGTACTTC.

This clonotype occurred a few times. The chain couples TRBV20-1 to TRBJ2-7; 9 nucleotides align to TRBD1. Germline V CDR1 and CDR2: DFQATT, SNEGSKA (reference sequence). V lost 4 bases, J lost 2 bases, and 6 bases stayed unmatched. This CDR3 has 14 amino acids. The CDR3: CSAKDRDRAYEQYF. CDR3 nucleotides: TGCAGTGCTAAGGACCGGGACAGGGCCTACGAGCAGTACTTC.

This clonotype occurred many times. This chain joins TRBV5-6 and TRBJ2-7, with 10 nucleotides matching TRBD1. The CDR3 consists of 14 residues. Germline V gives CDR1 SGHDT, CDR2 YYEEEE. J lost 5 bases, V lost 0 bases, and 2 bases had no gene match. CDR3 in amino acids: CASSLVGTGDEQYF. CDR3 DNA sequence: TGTGCCAGCAGCTTGGTAGGGACAGGGGACGAGCAGTACTTC.

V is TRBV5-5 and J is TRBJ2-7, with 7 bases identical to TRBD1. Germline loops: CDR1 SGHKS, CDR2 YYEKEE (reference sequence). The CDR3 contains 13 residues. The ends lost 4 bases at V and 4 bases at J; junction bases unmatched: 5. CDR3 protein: CASSAGTAYEQYF. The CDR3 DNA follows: TGTGCCAGCAGCGCTGGGACAGCGTACGAGCAGTACTTC.

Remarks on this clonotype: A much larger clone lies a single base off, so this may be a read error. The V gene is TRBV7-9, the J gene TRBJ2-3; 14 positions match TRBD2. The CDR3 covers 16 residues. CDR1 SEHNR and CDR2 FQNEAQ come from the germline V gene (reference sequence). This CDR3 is CASSAGLAGATYTQYF. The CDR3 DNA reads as TGTGCCAGCAGCGCGGGACTAGCGGGAGCCACATATACGCAGTATTTT.

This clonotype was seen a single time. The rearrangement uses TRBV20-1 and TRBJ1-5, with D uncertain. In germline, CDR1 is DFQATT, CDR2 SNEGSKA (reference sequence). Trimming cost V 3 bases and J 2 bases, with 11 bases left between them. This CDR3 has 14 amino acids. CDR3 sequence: CSARSKGGNQPQHF. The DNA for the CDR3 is TGCAGTGCTAGGTCTAAGGGAGGCAATCAGCCCCAGCATTTT.

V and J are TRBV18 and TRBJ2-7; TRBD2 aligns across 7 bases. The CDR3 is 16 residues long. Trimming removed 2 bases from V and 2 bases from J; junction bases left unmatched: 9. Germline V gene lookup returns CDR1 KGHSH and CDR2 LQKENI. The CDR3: CASSPATGLGTYEQYF. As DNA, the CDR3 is TGTGCCAGCTCACCAGCTACAGGACTAGGCACCTACGAGCAGTACTTC.

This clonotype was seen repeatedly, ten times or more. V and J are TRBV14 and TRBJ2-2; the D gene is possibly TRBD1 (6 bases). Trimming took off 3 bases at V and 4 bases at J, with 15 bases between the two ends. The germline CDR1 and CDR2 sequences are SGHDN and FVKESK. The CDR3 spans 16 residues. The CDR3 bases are TGTGCCAGCAGCCAGATACAGGGACGGTCCACCGGGGAGCTGTTTTTT. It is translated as CASSQIQGRSTGELFF.

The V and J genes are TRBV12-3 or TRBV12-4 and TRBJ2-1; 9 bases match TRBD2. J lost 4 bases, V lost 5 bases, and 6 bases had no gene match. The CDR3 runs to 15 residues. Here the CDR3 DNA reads TGTGCCAGCAGTCTGCTAGCGGGACCTTACAATGAGCAGTTCTTC. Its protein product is CASSLLAGPYNEQFF.